One sample yielded the 19 T cell receptor beta chains listed below, sequenced in a study of OX40 agonist ivuxolimab in advanced cancers. The data were produced by immunoSEQ multiplex PCR, yet TCRdb's version contains in-frame clones alone and is incomplete. The sample includes approximately 46,000 clones, approximately 80% seen only once; the top ten take about 3.9%. The source material was CD4+ or CD8+ T cells sorted from blood, sampled in a trial of the OX40 agonist ivuxolimab. The receptors here all came from an adult with an advanced solid tumor such as melanoma, head and neck, liver or kidney cancer.

The chain carries TRBV27 and TRBJ2-7; D is perhaps TRBD1 or TRBD2 (5 bases each). The CDR3 has 17 residues. V shed 6 bases and J shed 4 bases, with 25 bases lying between them. CDR1 and CDR2 from the germline V gene are MNHEY and SMNVEV (reference sequence). CDR3 sequence (DNA): TGTGCCAGCAGAAGGGACCCTTATGCTTATGGCTCATACGAGCAGTACTTC. It translates to CASRRDPYAYGSYEQYF.

The chain uses TRBV27 and TRBJ2-7; 8 nucleotides match TRBD1. From germline, CDR1 is MNHEY and CDR2 SMNVEV (reference sequence). CDR3 size: 16 residues. V lost 3 bases, J lost 5 bases, and 12 bases stayed unmatched. This CDR3 reads CASSFRAPGGTHEQYF. The CDR3 bases are TGTGCCAGCAGTTTCAGAGCGCCAGGGGGCACACACGAGCAGTACTTC.

The J gene is TRBJ1-3, the V gene TRBV30; D call uncertain. The germline gives CDR1 GTSNPN, CDR2 SVGIG (reference sequence). Trimming took off 4 bases at V and 2 bases at J, with 15 bases between the two ends. CDR3 size: 15 residues. CDR3 in DNA: TGTGCCTGGACTCCAATCGGAGGGCCTGGAAACACCATATATTTT. This encodes CAWTPIGGPGNTIYF.

This chain uses TRBV7-2 with TRBJ2-7; 11 nucleotides line up with TRBD2. The CDR3 has 18 amino acids. The germline CDR1 and CDR2 sequences are SGHTA and FQGNSA. The trim removed 6 bases at V and 0 bases at J, leaving 13 bases unmatched. This chain's CDR3 is CASSFQLAGALSSYEQYF. The CDR3 DNA reads as TGTGCCAGCAGTTTTCAACTAGCGGGGGCCCTAAGCTCCTACGAGCAGTACTTC.

Here the CDR3 reads CASSTRQGGDQPQHF. The CDR3 coding sequence is TGTGCCAGTAGTACTCGACAGGGCGGAGATCAGCCCCAGCATTTT. V is TRBV19 and J is TRBJ1-5, with 7 bases aligning to TRBD1. Unmatched junction bases numbered 8, after V lost 4 bases and J lost 5 bases. CDR3 size: 15 residues. CDR1 and CDR2 from the germline V gene are LNHDA and SQIVND (reference sequence).

This clone was picked up one time. This chain links TRBV5-4 with TRBJ2-1; 9 positions agree with TRBD1. In germline, CDR1 is SGHNT, CDR2 YYREEE (reference sequence). With 3 bases clipped from V and 8 bases from J, the junction kept 12 bases outside the gene matches. The CDR3 covers 16 residues. CDR3 nucleotide sequence: TGTGCCAGCAGCTCGGGTTCTAGGACAGGGGCTTATGAGCAGTTCTTC. This gives the protein CASSSGSRTGAYEQFF.

The rearrangement links TRBV27 to TRBJ2-1, with 8 bases fitting TRBD1. J lost 7 bases, V lost 5 bases, and 13 bases had no gene match. The CDR3 loop spans 16 amino acids. Germline CDR1 MNHEY, CDR2 SMNVEV (reference sequence). In DNA form, the CDR3 reads TGTGCCAGCAGTCCAGACAGGGGTTCCCCGGGGAATGAGCAGTTCTTC. Its protein product is CASSPDRGSPGNEQFF.

CDR3 sequence (DNA): TGTGCCAGCTCGCTAGCGGGGCCTAACACCGGGGAGCTGTTTTTT. Its protein is CASSLAGPNTGELFF. The chain employs TRBV6-5 and TRBJ2-2; 9 positions match TRBD2. Germline lookup yields CDR1 MNHEY and CDR2 SVGAGI. CDR3 size: 15 residues. The V and J ends lost 8 bases and 2 bases, in that order; junction bases with no gene match: 6.

As concerns this clone: Other DNA sequences from this sample encode an identical CDR3 as well. The chain is built from TRBV7-3 and TRBJ2-1, with D possibly TRBD2 on 5 matching bases. Trimming removed 6 bases from V and 0 bases from J, with 12 bases in between. The germline V gene has CDR1 SGHTA and CDR2 FQGTGA. This CDR3 is built from 15 residues. In nucleotides, the CDR3 is TGTGCCAGCAGTTCGGGAAGTAGCTCCTACAATGAGCAGTTCTTC. Amino acids: CASSSGSSSYNEQFF.

The rearrangement uses TRBV5-6 and TRBJ1-2, with D hard to call. This CDR3 region has 14 residues. The germline V gene has CDR1 SGHDT and CDR2 YYEEEE. Trimming stripped 4 bases from V and 7 bases from J, with 17 bases between. The CDR3 DNA follows: TGTGCCAGCAGCGCACACGGACGCAGGCTTGGCTACACCTTC. This codes for CASSAHGRRLGYTF.

The chain uses TRBV6-6 and TRBJ1-1; D is undetermined. The length of the CDR3 is 14 residues. Between the trimmed V and J ends, which lost 2 bases and 0 bases, there was a span of 7 bases. The germline gives CDR1 MNHNY, CDR2 SVGAGI (reference sequence). The CDR3 spells CASSYREMNTEAFF. For the CDR3, the DNA is TGTGCCAGCAGTTACAGGGAGATGAACACTGAAGCTTTCTTT.

This rearrangement joins TRBV13 to TRBJ1-1; a weak D match, TRBD1 (5 bases). Germline lookup yields CDR1 PRHDT and CDR2 FYEKMQ (reference sequence). The CDR3 has 12 amino acids. The germline V and J ends were trimmed by 8 bases and 1 base, with 8 bases remaining between them. This CDR3 is CASQDKNTEAFF. In DNA form, the CDR3 reads TGTGCCAGCCAGGACAAGAACACTGAAGCTTTCTTT.

This clone was seen a handful of times. J is TRBJ2-2 and V is TRBV5-1, with 8 positions matching TRBD2. The ends lost 2 bases at V and 4 bases at J; junction bases unmatched: 16. CDR1 SGHRS and CDR2 YFSETQ come from the germline V gene. The CDR3 has 19 amino acids. In DNA, the CDR3 is TGCGCCAGCAGCTTCCCCTTAAGTCTAAGCGGGAGTCGCACCGGGGAGCTGTTTTTT. The encoded protein is CASSFPLSLSGSRTGELFF.

The chain is built from TRBV5-5 and TRBJ2-5; D gene ambiguous. The CDR3 is 13 amino acids. With 0 bases removed from V and 3 bases from J, the gap between germline ends came to 6 bases. Germline loops: CDR1 SGHKS, CDR2 YYEKEE (reference sequence). CDR3 residues: CASSLGGKETQYF. For the CDR3, the DNA is TGTGCCAGCAGCTTGGGGGGTAAAGAGACCCAGTACTTC.

This chain uses TRBV18 with TRBJ2-5; D not certain. This CDR3 has 13 residues. CDR1 is KGHSH and CDR2 is LQKENI in the germline V gene. Trimming removed 3 bases from V and 3 bases from J, with 8 bases in between. This CDR3 reads CASSPQWEETQYF. The CDR3 DNA is TGTGCCAGCTCACCCCAATGGGAAGAGACCCAGTACTTC.

The chain is built from TRBV14 and TRBJ2-3; TRBD2 matches 7 bases. The junction had 11 bases not matched to a gene; V was cut back by 4 bases and J by 4 bases. Germline assignment: CDR1 SGHDN and CDR2 FVKESK. The length of the CDR3 is 16 residues. CDR3 in DNA: TGTGCCAGCAGCCCTTATAGGGTGGCGGGGGCAGATACGCAGTATTTT. Translation: CASSPYRVAGADTQYF.

The genes are TRBV7-9 and TRBJ1-2; possibly TRBD1 for D (5 bases). The V end was cut by 5 bases, the J end by 5 bases, with 15 bases between. This CDR3 contains 14 residues. The V gene's germline CDR1 is SEHNR and CDR2 FQNEAQ (reference sequence). The CDR3 sequence: CASSATDRTYGYTF. The CDR3 DNA sequence: TGTGCCAGCAGCGCCACCGACAGAACATATGGCTACACCTTC.

The gene calls are TRBV29-1 and TRBJ1-4; weak D call: TRBD1 (5 bases). V dropped 2 bases and J dropped 7 bases, with 14 bases sitting between them. The germline V gene has CDR1 SQVTM and CDR2 ANQGSEA. The CDR3 consists of 14 residues. The CDR3 sequence: CSVERYGGAEKLFF. In nucleotides, the CDR3 is TGCAGCGTTGAAAGATACGGGGGTGCTGAAAAACTGTTTTTT.

The chain joins TRBV5-1 to TRBJ1-2, with D possibly being TRBD1 (5 bases). The CDR3 is 14 amino acids. Trimming pared 0 bases from V and 4 bases from J, leaving 10 bases between. The germline CDR1 and CDR2 sequences are SGHRS and YFSETQ. The CDR3 region has the DNA TGCGCCAGCAGCTTGGGGGACGGGACCTATGGCTACACCTTC. Amino acids: CASSLGDGTYGYTF.